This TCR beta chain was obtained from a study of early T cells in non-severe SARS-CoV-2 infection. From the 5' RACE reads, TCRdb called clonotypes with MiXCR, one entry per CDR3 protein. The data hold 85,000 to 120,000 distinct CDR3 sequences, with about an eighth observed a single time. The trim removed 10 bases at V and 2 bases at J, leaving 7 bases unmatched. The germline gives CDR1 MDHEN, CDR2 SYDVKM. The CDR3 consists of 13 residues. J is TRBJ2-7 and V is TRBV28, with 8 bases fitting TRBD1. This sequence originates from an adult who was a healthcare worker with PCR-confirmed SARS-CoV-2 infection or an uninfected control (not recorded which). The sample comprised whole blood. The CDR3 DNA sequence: TGTGCCACCTCGGACAGGGATCCCTACGAGCAGTACTTC. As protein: CATSDRDPYEQYF.